This is a list of T cell receptor beta chains from one sample in a study of blood T cell repertoires in COVID-19. Libraries were prepared by immunoSEQ multiplex PCR; TCRdb keeps only in-frame clonotypes and omits some of them. This sample yields 250,000 to 300,000 clones, of which 86% are seen a single time; about an eighth belongs to the top ten. Source material: peripheral blood. Receptors were obtained from a woman between 25 and 40 years old with COVID-19, enrolled during active disease. The CDR3 runs from the conserved cysteine through the conserved F or W. D genes are given only for firm matches. Size is stated for part of the rows, as once, few or many counts, or as a class when the clone is expanded.

d_call	clone_size	v_call	j_call	cdr3_aa	cdr3_nt
-	-	TRBV5-4	TRBJ1-2	CASSGGRSPYGYTF	TGTGCCAGTTCGGGGGGAAGGTCCCCCTATGGCTACACCTTC
TRBD2	-	TRBV29-1	TRBJ2-3	CSVAPSGDSTDTQYF	TGCAGCGTGGCCCCTAGCGGGGACAGCACAGATACGCAGTATTTT
-	-	TRBV30	TRBJ1-2	CAWLPSGLGYTF	TGTGCCTGGCTTCCTTCAGGGCTTGGCTACACCTTC
-	-	TRBV4-1	TRBJ1-4	CASSHIGSEKLFF	TGCGCCAGCAGCCATATCGGTTCGGAGAAACTGTTTTTT
TRBD1	-	TRBV24-1	TRBJ2-2	CATSSTGDTGELFF	TGTGCCACCAGCTCAACAGGGGACACCGGGGAGCTGTTTTTT
-	few	TRBV19	TRBJ1-1	CASSLAGDTEAFF	TGTGCCAGTAGTCTAGCAGGGGACACTGAAGCTTTCTTT
-	few	TRBV2	TRBJ2-7	CASRPGSREQYF	TGTGCCAGCAGACCTGGGTCGAGGGAGCAGTACTTC
-	-	TRBV28	TRBJ1-1	CASRANTEAFF	TGTGCCAGCAGGGCCAACACTGAAGCTTTCTTT
-	-	TRBV15	TRBJ2-2	CATSRSRGSTGELFF	TGTGCCACCAGCAGATCCCGGGGGAGCACCGGGGAGCTGTTTTTT
-	-	TRBV11-2	TRBJ2-1	CASSLTGSGYNEQFF	TGTGCCAGCAGCTTAACAGGGTCGGGCTACAATGAGCAGTTCTTC
-	-	TRBV2	TRBJ1-3	CASSELKSSGNTIYF	TGTGCCAGCAGTGAACTAAAGAGCTCTGGAAACACCATATATTTT
TRBD1	-	TRBV23-1	TRBJ2-7	CASSPFAGQGLSYEQYF	TGCGCCAGCAGTCCGTTCGCGGGACAGGGTTTGTCCTACGAGCAGTACTTC
-	once	TRBV27	TRBJ1-5	CASKTALGNQPQHF	TGTGCCAGCAAAACCGCTTTAGGCAATCAGCCCCAGCATTTT
-	-	TRBV19	TRBJ2-7	CASSEGRGAYEQYF	TGTGCCAGTAGTGAGGGCAGGGGAGCCTACGAGCAGTACTTC
TRBD1	once	TRBV2	TRBJ1-5	CASERTGDQPQHF	TGTGCCAGCGAAAGGACAGGGGATCAGCCCCAGCATTTT
-	-	TRBV11-2	TRBJ2-7	CASSLRLAERSYEQYF	TGTGCCAGCAGCCTCCGCCTGGCGGAAAGGAGCTACGAGCAGTACTTC
TRBD2	-	TRBV27	TRBJ2-3	CASSYSGGSTDTQYF	TGTGCCAGCAGTTACAGCGGGGGGAGCACAGATACGCAGTATTTT
-	-	TRBV29-1	TRBJ1-1	CSVLKQGAEAFF	TGCAGCGTCCTCAAACAGGGCGCTGAAGCTTTCTTT
-	-	TRBV30	TRBJ2-3	CAWSVQGTRTRTQYF	TGTGCCTGGAGTGTACAGGGGACTAGGACCCGGACGCAGTATTTT
-	once	TRBV5-1	TRBJ2-4	CASSLGDTLAKNIQYF	TGCGCCAGCAGCTTGGGTGACACTTTAGCCAAAAACATTCAGTACTTC
TRBD2	-	TRBV11-2	TRBJ2-3	CASSLVTSGDTQYF	TGTGCCAGCAGCTTAGTGACTAGCGGGGATACGCAGTATTTT
-	few	TRBV9	TRBJ1-1	CASSVGYTGTEAFF	TGTGCCAGCAGCGTAGGGTACACGGGAACTGAAGCTTTCTTT
-	-	TRBV10-3	TRBJ2-3	CAISVTQTSTDTQYF	TGTGCCATCAGTGTGACCCAGACTAGCACAGATACGCAGTATTTT
TRBD1	-	TRBV5-1	TRBJ2-7	CASSPRDRFSYEQYF	TGCGCCAGCAGCCCTCGGGACAGGTTCTCCTACGAGCAGTACTTC
-	-	TRBV19	TRBJ1-1	CASRPWELNTEAFF	TGTGCCAGTAGACCCTGGGAGCTGAACACTGAAGCTTTCTTT
-	-	TRBV7-6	TRBJ2-3	CASSFLTGTTYTDTQYF	TGTGCCAGCAGCTTTCTCACGGGGACAACCTACACAGATACGCAGTATTTT
TRBD1	-	TRBV27	TRBJ1-4	CASSFSGTGSTKLFF	TGTGCCAGCAGTTTCTCCGGGACAGGTAGCACGAAACTGTTTTTT
-	-	TRBV15	TRBJ2-5	CATSGQGGGIETQYF	TGTGCCACCAGCGGCCAAGGGGGCGGGATAGAGACCCAGTACTTC
TRBD1	-	TRBV25-1	TRBJ1-4	CASRRGGANEKLFF	TGTGCCAGCCGTAGAGGGGGCGCAAATGAAAAACTGTTTTTT
-	few	TRBV15	TRBJ2-6	CATSRLANEGSGANVLTF	TGTGCCACCAGCAGACTCGCGAACGAGGGCTCTGGGGCCAACGTCCTGACTTTC
-	-	TRBV12-2	TRBJ1-3	CASRLGLRTLSGNTIYF	TGTGCAAGTCGCTTAGGGTTGCGAACTCTCTCTGGAAACACCATATATTTT
TRBD1	-	TRBV28	TRBJ1-5	CASSLGDRSYQYSNQPQHF	TGTGCCAGCAGTCTAGGGGACAGATCCTACCAATATAGCAATCAGCCCCAGCATTTT
-	-	TRBV5-6	TRBJ2-1	CASSLNVGTSSVYNEQFF	TGTGCCAGCAGCTTGAACGTGGGGACAAGCAGTGTTTACAATGAGCAGTTCTTC
-	-	TRBV5-1	TRBJ2-5	CASRRDRKETQYF	TGCGCCAGCAGGCGGGATCGAAAAGAGACCCAGTACTTC
TRBD2	-	TRBV27	TRBJ2-7	CASSGWGGEQYF	TGTGCCAGCAGTGGGTGGGGGGGTGAGCAGTACTTC
-	-	TRBV5-4	TRBJ2-7	CASSSRSRRVTYEQYF	TGTGCCAGCAGCTCGAGAAGTCGGCGGGTCACCTACGAGCAGTACTTC
-	once	TRBV6-2/TRBV6-3	TRBJ2-1	CASSDQVVGEQFF	TGTGCCAGCAGTGACCAGGTGGTTGGGGAGCAGTTCTTC
-	-	TRBV19	TRBJ1-1	CASSIANGNTEAFF	TGTGCCAGTAGTATCGCCAACGGGAACACTGAAGCTTTCTTT
-	many	TRBV20-1	TRBJ2-5	CSAIAETQYF	TGCAGTGCCATAGCGGAGACCCAGTACTTC
TRBD1	-	TRBV4-1	TRBJ1-1	CASSQVGTVEAFF	TGCGCCAGCAGCCAAGTAGGGACAGTAGAAGCTTTCTTT
-	once	TRBV9	TRBJ2-7	CASSVGQLQTGEQYF	TGTGCCAGCAGCGTCGGACAACTCCAGACGGGCGAGCAGTACTTC
-	-	TRBV19	TRBJ2-7	CASSMPGETYEQYF	TGTGCCAGTAGTATGCCAGGGGAGACTTACGAGCAGTACTTC
-	few	TRBV5-4	TRBJ2-7	CASSLELAVYEQYF	TGTGCCAGCAGCTTGGAACTAGCCGTCTACGAGCAGTACTTC
-	-	TRBV5-5	TRBJ2-7	CASSLDLGTLYEQYF	TGTGCCAGCAGCTTGGATTTGGGCACCCTCTACGAGCAGTACTTC
TRBD1	-	TRBV6-5	TRBJ2-1	CASIADRGRNEQFF	TGTGCCAGCATCGCGGACAGGGGGCGTAATGAGCAGTTCTTC
TRBD1	few	TRBV19	TRBJ2-5	CASSPPGQFVETQYF	TGTGCCAGTAGTCCCCCGGGACAGTTTGTGGAGACCCAGTACTTC